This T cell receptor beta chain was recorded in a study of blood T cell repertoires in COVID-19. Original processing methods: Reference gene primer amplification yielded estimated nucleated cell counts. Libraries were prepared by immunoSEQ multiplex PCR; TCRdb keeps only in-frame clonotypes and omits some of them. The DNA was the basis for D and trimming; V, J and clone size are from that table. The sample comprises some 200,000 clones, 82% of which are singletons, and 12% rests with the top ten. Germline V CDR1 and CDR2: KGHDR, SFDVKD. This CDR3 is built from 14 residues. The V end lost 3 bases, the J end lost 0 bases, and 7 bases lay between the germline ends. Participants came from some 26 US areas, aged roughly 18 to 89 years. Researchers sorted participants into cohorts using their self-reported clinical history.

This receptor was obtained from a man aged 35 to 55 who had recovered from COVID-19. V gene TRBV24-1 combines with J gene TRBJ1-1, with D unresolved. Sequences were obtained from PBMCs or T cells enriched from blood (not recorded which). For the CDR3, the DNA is TGTGCCACCAGTGATGTCGCGGTGAACACTGAAGCTTTCTTT. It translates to CATSDVAVNTEAFF.